The 24 T cell receptor beta chains below all came from one sample that was sequenced in a study of blood T cells in healthy people across ages. For the second PCR, which ran for about 7 to 12 cycles, a sample-barcoded 5' primer and a J-beta primer mix were used. Each CDR3 protein gets one entry after TCRdb re-called the 5' RACE reads with MiXCR. This repertoire shows 800,000 or so distinct CDR3 sequences, 62% found once; its top ten account for around 30%. The sample comprised blood. All receptors come from a man younger than 40 in good health.

The chain combines TRBV5-1 with TRBJ2-7; D remains unclear. The CDR3 spans 13 residues. From germline, CDR1 is SGHRS and CDR2 YFSETQ. V was clipped by 4 bases and J by 5 bases, with 13 bases between them. The CDR3 protein is CASSPYTPHEQYF. CDR3 sequence (DNA): TGCGCCAGCAGCCCCTACACACCCCACGAGCAGTACTTC.

The chain recombines TRBV9 with TRBJ2-3; weak D call: TRBD1 (5 bases). The germline gives CDR1 SGDLS, CDR2 YYNGEE. Trimming removed 0 bases from V and 2 bases from J, with 10 bases in between. The CDR3 sequence is 15 residues long. DNA for the CDR3: TGTGCCAGCAGCGTAGGACAGCTGTCCACAGATACGCAGTATTTT. Its translation is CASSVGQLSTDTQYF.

The sample holds one count of this clonotype. The rearrangement uses TRBV6-2 or TRBV6-3 and TRBJ1-2; TRBD1 is a possible D gene (6 bases). Trimming removed 6 bases from V and 7 bases from J, with 18 bases in between. This CDR3 contains 14 residues. Germline assignment: CDR1 MNHEY and CDR2 SVGEGT. CDR3 sequence (DNA): TGTGCCAGCAGGGTACAGGGAAGGGAATCTGGCTACACCTTC. The encoded protein is CASRVQGRESGYTF.

This clonotype was found many times. The chain has TRBV11-2 and TRBJ2-5; 8 nucleotides agree with TRBD2. Germline V gene lookup returns CDR1 SGHAT and CDR2 FQNNGV. With 3 bases clipped from V and 4 bases from J, the junction kept 7 bases outside the gene matches. This CDR3 comprises 15 residues. For the CDR3, the DNA is TGTGCCAGCAGCTTCCTAGGACTAGCAGGAGAGACCCAGTACTTC. Residues: CASSFLGLAGETQYF.

V and J are TRBV6-5 and TRBJ1-4; D possibly corresponds to TRBD1 (6 bases). Trimming took 2 bases from V and 7 from J, leaving 11 bases between them. The CDR3 is 14 residues long. The germline V gene has CDR1 MNHEY and CDR2 SVGAGI. CDR3 sequence reads: CASSYDRSGEKLFF. DNA for the CDR3: TGTGCCAGCAGTTACGACAGGAGCGGTGAAAAACTGTTTTTT.

This sequence joins TRBV12-3 or TRBV12-4 and TRBJ2-7; no reliable D call. The CDR3 sequence is 13 residues long. V was clipped by 3 bases and J by 3 bases, with 9 bases between them. In DNA form, the CDR3 reads TGTGCCAGCAGTTTTAAAGATAACTACGAGCAGTACTTC. As protein: CASSFKDNYEQYF.

This clonotype was seen more than once but under ten times. The chain carries TRBV7-9 and TRBJ2-4; 7 bases map to TRBD1. The CDR3 consists of 14 residues. The V segment lost 4 bases and the J segment 3 bases; nucleotides outside the gene matches: 3. Germline loops: CDR1 SEHNR, CDR2 FQNEAQ (reference sequence). CDR3 sequence reads: CASSSGTVKNIQYF. DNA for the CDR3: TGTGCCAGCAGCTCCGGGACAGTCAAAAACATTCAGTACTTC.

This clonotype was picked up a small number of times. The chain joins TRBV4-3 to TRBJ2-5, with TRBD2 matching 7 bases. Gene TRBJ2-7 matches the end of the DNA better, so the J call may be wrong. Germline V gene sequence: CDR1 LGHNA, CDR2 YSLEER. CDR3 length: 15 amino acids. The CDR3 DNA reads TGCGCCAGCAGCCGTTCACTAAGCGGGGTCAACGAGCAGTACTTC. Translated, it gives CASSRSLSGVNEQYF.

This clonotype was seen only a few times. The chain links TRBV7-9 to TRBJ2-7; D could derive from TRBD1 or TRBD2 (6 bases each). The CDR3 covers 11 residues. The germline V gene encodes CDR1 SEHNR and CDR2 FQNEAQ (reference sequence). The V end lost 7 bases, the J end lost 6 bases, and 10 bases lay between the germline ends. CDR3: CASIQGGEQYF. In DNA form, the CDR3 reads TGTGCCAGCATACAGGGAGGCGAGCAGTACTTC.

The table lists this clonotype with a few counts. J is TRBJ2-1 and V is TRBV6-4; D may be TRBD1 (6 bases). Trimming removed 5 bases from V and 7 bases from J, with 18 bases in between. CDR3 length equals 15 residues. The germline V gene has CDR1 MRHNA and CDR2 SNTAGT. The CDR3 DNA reads as TGTGCCAGCAGTCGACAGGAGTCCGAGGGGAATGAGCAGTTCTTC. This encodes CASSRQESEGNEQFF.

This clonotype was picked up one time. The chain recombines TRBV7-9 with TRBJ1-2; D is undetermined. This CDR3 contains 14 residues. CDR1 is SEHNR and CDR2 is FQNEAQ in the germline V gene (reference sequence). V was trimmed by 8 bases and J by 4 bases, leaving 17 bases between them. CDR3 loop: CASATQPKFYGYTF. In nucleotides, the CDR3 is TGTGCCAGCGCGACCCAACCGAAGTTCTATGGCTACACCTTC.

The chain carries TRBV5-1 and TRBJ2-7; 7 bases are a match to TRBD1. The CDR3 is 17 amino acids. Germline loops: CDR1 SGHRS, CDR2 YFSETQ. The V gene end was trimmed by 4 bases and the J gene end by 6 bases; junction bases not matched to a gene: 19. The CDR3 sequence is CASSMRRPGTATGEQYF. CDR3 DNA sequence: TGCGCCAGCAGCATGCGCCGCCCCGGGACAGCGACGGGCGAGCAGTACTTC.

DNA of the CDR3: TGCAGTGCTAAGGCGCCCCCGGCATACAATGAGCAGTTCTTC. Amino acids: CSAKAPPAYNEQFF. The V call is TRBV20-1, the J call TRBJ2-1; D not resolved. The CDR3 spans 14 residues. Germline V CDR1 and CDR2: DFQATT, SNEGSKA (reference sequence). Trimming removed 4 bases at V and 4 bases at J, with 14 bases between.

The chain is built from TRBV7-2 and TRBJ2-3, with D perhaps assigned TRBD1 or TRBD2 (5 bases each). The CDR3 is 20 amino acids. Germline CDR1 reads SGHTA; CDR2 reads FQGNSA. Trimming shortened V by 0 bases and J by 1 base, and 23 bases separated the two germline ends. The CDR3 loop is CASSLAFGGRILGGTDTQYF. The CDR3 DNA reads as TGTGCCAGCAGCTTAGCGTTCGGCGGCAGAATCCTGGGGGGCACAGATACGCAGTATTTT.

V is TRBV6-1 and J is TRBJ2-7; D ambiguous. The ends were cut back, 8 bases at V and 1 base at J, with 18 bases in the middle. The CDR3 is 15 residues long. CDR1 and CDR2 (germline): MNHNS, SASEGT. The CDR3 spells CASLVGQSRSYEQYF. The CDR3 DNA follows: TGTGCCAGCCTGGTGGGCCAGAGCAGATCCTACGAGCAGTACTTC.

This clonotype was seen once. The rearrangement uses TRBV19 and TRBJ1-2; D ambiguous. The CDR3 has 13 amino acids. V dropped 3 bases and J dropped 0 bases, with 5 bases sitting between them. CDR1 is LNHDA and CDR2 is SQIVND in the germline V gene (reference sequence). In DNA, the CDR3 is TGTGCCAGTAGTATTAATCCTAACTATGGCTACACCTTC. The encoded protein is CASSINPNYGYTF.

This clonotype occurred a few times. This chain joins TRBV6-5 and TRBJ1-2; D unclear. The V gene's germline CDR1 is MNHEY and CDR2 SVGAGI. V lost 6 bases to trimming and J lost 3 bases, with 17 bases between them. The length of the CDR3 is 15 residues. CDR3 amino acids: CASSRPPTEYYGYTF. The DNA for the CDR3 is TGTGCCAGCAGCCGCCCTCCCACAGAATACTATGGCTACACCTTC.

The chain is built from TRBV5-6 and TRBJ1-4; D remains unclear. This CDR3 is 14 amino acids long. Germline-derived CDR1 and CDR2 are SGHDT and YYEEEE. V was pared by 2 bases and J by 3 bases, with 8 bases between. CDR3 coding DNA: TGTGCCAGCAGCTTTTCCCACCCTAATGAAAAACTGTTTTTT. Translated: CASSFSHPNEKLFF.

This clonotype was counted between two and nine times. V usage is TRBV12-3 or TRBV12-4 and J usage is TRBJ2-3, with D hard to call. V lost 1 base and J lost 2, with 7 bases in between. The CDR3 is 14 amino acids. The CDR3 region is CASSLVKTTDTQYF. The CDR3, as DNA: TGTGCCAGCAGTTTAGTTAAGACCACAGATACGCAGTATTTT.

The chain combines TRBV12-3 or TRBV12-4 with TRBJ2-5, with a weak D call TRBD2 (5 bases). V was clipped by 3 bases and J by 5 bases, with 10 bases between them. The CDR3 is made up of 13 amino acids. CDR3 region: CASSFKGVETQYF. CDR3 in DNA: TGTGCCAGCAGTTTCAAGGGAGTGGAGACCCAGTACTTC.

The chain joins TRBV2 to TRBJ1-5; perhaps TRBD1 as D (6 bases). Germline V CDR1 and CDR2: SNHLY, FYNNEI. V was pared by 5 bases and J by 0 bases, with 14 bases between. The length of the CDR3 is 16 residues. The CDR3 sequence is CASSIGTPYSNQPQHF. CDR3 in DNA: TGTGCCAGCAGTATCGGGACACCTTATAGCAATCAGCCCCAGCATTTT.

This clonotype showed up just once. The V gene is TRBV29-1, the J gene TRBJ2-1; 13 positions match TRBD2. Losses at the gene ends were 6 bases for V and 5 bases for J; bases not matched to a gene: 1. CDR3 length: 13 residues. Germline CDR1 SQVTM, CDR2 ANQGSEA. CDR3 in amino acids: CSVGTSGDNEQFF. In DNA, the CDR3 is TGCAGCGTCGGGACTAGCGGGGACAATGAGCAGTTCTTC.

The V call is TRBV2, the J call TRBJ2-4; D perhaps matches TRBD1 (7 bases). The DNA end is more similar to TRBJ2-7, so the J call may be wrong. CDR3 size: 16 residues. The germline CDR1 and CDR2 sequences are SNHLY and FYNNEI. The CDR3 spells CASNLPRGRGKDEQYF. The CDR3, as DNA: TGTGCCAGCAACCTACCGCGGGGCAGGGGGAAGGACGAGCAGTACTTC.

The chain has TRBV7-2 and TRBJ1-6; no clear D. Between the trimmed V and J ends, which lost 5 bases and 10 bases, there was a span of 12 bases. The CDR3 spans 13 residues. Germline V CDR1 and CDR2: SGHTA, FQGNSA. Here the CDR3 reads CASSAYRSSPLHF. CDR3 sequence (DNA): TGTGCCAGCAGCGCGTATCGGAGCTCACCCCTCCACTTT.